This entry lists 6 T cell receptor beta chains sequenced from one sample in a study of identical twins (dated by TCRdb to 2016 to 2017). The library relied on 5' RACE. Reads for this sample came from an Illumina HiSeq 2000. Clones were called with MiXCR by TCRdb after fastp trimmed the public reads at Q25, and only in-frame beta chains were retained. Each entry merges the rows of one CDR3 protein and shows their most common DNA and genes. Here the sample has some 300,000 distinct CDR3 sequences; roughly 12% occur a single time. The ten largest account for approximately 7.9% of the sample. The data were also submitted as part of a second study, on yellow fever vaccine responses in identical twins.

The sequenced sample was CD8+ T cells sorted from blood. The receptors derive from a woman between 18 and 30 years old in good health.

This clonotype was found a few times. The rearrangement joins TRBV5-1 to TRBJ2-7; unclear D gene. CDR1 is SGHRS, CDR2 YFSETQ, per germline. This CDR3 is 13 amino acids long. The V gene lost 2 bases and the J gene lost 6 bases, with 12 bases spanning the gap. CDR3 amino acids: CASSFAVSREQYF. Written as DNA, the CDR3 is TGCGCCAGCAGCTTTGCTGTTAGTCGCGAGCAGTACTTC.

In nucleotides, the CDR3 is TGCAGTGCTACACTGGGGGACTACAATGAGCAGTTCTTC. Its protein is CSATLGDYNEQFF. The V gene is TRBV20-1, the J gene TRBJ2-1; D might be TRBD1 or TRBD2, each matching 5 bases. V was shortened by 4 bases and J by 3 bases, with 10 bases between the two germline ends. Germline CDR1 reads DFQATT; CDR2 reads SNEGSKA (reference sequence). The CDR3 sequence is 13 residues long.

The chain couples TRBV15 to TRBJ2-2, with D perhaps TRBD2 (6 bases). The germline V gene encodes CDR1 LNHNV and CDR2 YYDKDF (reference sequence). V lost 0 bases and J lost 4, with 15 bases in between. This CDR3 is 17 amino acids long. DNA of the CDR3: TGTGCCACCAGCAGAGATCGGGGGTGGGGTAGCACCGGGGAGCTGTTTTTT. This codes for CATSRDRGWGSTGELFF. Together with reference TRBV15 and TRBJ2-2, the CDR3 gives the full variable domain: DAMVIQNPRYQVTQFGKPVTLSCSQTLNHNVMYWYQQKSSQAPKLLFHYYDKDFNNEADTPDNFQSRRPNTSFCFLDIRSPGLGDTAMYLCATSRDRGWGSTGELFFGEGSRLTVL.

This sequence joins TRBV13 and TRBJ1-1; D is perhaps TRBD1 (5 bases). The CDR3 spans 15 residues. V lost 4 bases and J lost 0, with 12 bases in between. Germline lookup yields CDR1 PRHDT and CDR2 FYEKMQ (reference sequence). The CDR3, as DNA: TGTGCCAGCAGCTCCAAGGACACCTTGAACACTGAAGCTTTCTTT. It is translated as CASSSKDTLNTEAFF.

This clonotype has a handful of counts. CDR3 sequence reads: CASSEIAGGTDTQYF. DNA of the CDR3: TGTGCCAGCAGTGAAATAGCGGGAGGCACAGATACGCAGTATTTT. V gene TRBV6-1 combines with J gene TRBJ2-3; 9 bases match TRBD2. Per the germline V gene, CDR1 is MNHNS and CDR2 is SASEGT. The CDR3 is 15 amino acids. With 2 bases clipped from V and 1 base from J, the junction kept 1 base outside the gene matches.

The sample holds a few counts of this clonotype. The chain is built from TRBV3-1 and TRBJ2-1, with D uncertain. CDR3 length: 12 amino acids. The ends were cut back, 3 bases at V and 8 bases at J, with 8 bases in the middle. The germline V gene has CDR1 LGHDT and CDR2 YNNKEL (reference sequence). The CDR3 nucleotides read TGTGCCAGCAGCCATAAGGTCCATGAGCAGTTCTTC. It specifies CASSHKVHEQFF.